The rows below give T cell receptor beta chains drawn from one sample of a study of OX40 agonist ivuxolimab in advanced cancers. This table comes from immunoSEQ multiplex PCR, and its TCRdb copy is limited to in-frame clones, with some not included. The sample lists about 28,000 clones, roughly four fifths occurring once. The sample consisted of CD4+ or CD8+ T cells sorted from blood, taken in a trial of the OX40 agonist ivuxolimab. These receptors came from an adult with an advanced solid tumor such as melanoma, head and neck, liver or kidney cancer. The CDR3 runs from the conserved cysteine through the conserved F or W. Fields, in order: D gene, J gene, CDR3 length, clone size, V gene, CDR3 protein, CDR3 DNA. A D gene is named only where the DNA matches it firmly. Clone size is stated in some rows and not others, as once, few, many or a class when expanded.

. TRBJ1-1 13 . TRBV6-1 CASRRGVGTEAFF TGTGCCAGCAGGAGGGGGGTAGGCACTGAAGCTTTCTTT
. TRBJ2-5 17 . TRBV10-1 CASSESSKGRPVGAQYF TGCGCCAGCAGTGAGTCCAGCAAAGGACGTCCGGTTGGAGCCCAGTACTTC
. TRBJ2-3 15 medium-sized TRBV9 CASSVEGGDTDTQYF TGTGCCAGCAGCGTAGAAGGCGGGGACACAGATACGCAGTATTTT
. TRBJ2-7 11 . TRBV5-1 CASSLDYEQYF TGCGCCAGCAGCCTGGACTACGAGCAGTACTTC
. TRBJ2-1 15 . TRBV9 CASSVGADYYNEQFF TGTGCCAGCAGCGTAGGGGCTGATTACTACAATGAGCAGTTCTTC
. TRBJ1-4 16 . TRBV2 CASSEARGGLNEKLFF TGTGCCAGCAGTGAAGCGAGGGGGGGCTTAAATGAAAAACTGTTTTTT
TRBD2 TRBJ2-1 20 . TRBV4-2 CASSQGRGETSAPGRHEQFF TGTGCCAGCAGCCAAGGACGTGGGGAGACTAGCGCCCCCGGGAGGCATGAGCAGTTCTTC
. TRBJ2-5 14 few TRBV29-1 CSVGGGDRQETQYF TGCAGCGTTGGCGGAGGGGACAGACAAGAGACCCAGTACTTC
TRBD1 TRBJ2-7 16 . TRBV6-5 CASSYSGTGSSYEQYF TGTGCCAGCAGTTACTCTGGGACAGGGAGCTCTTACGAGCAGTACTTC
. TRBJ1-2 18 . TRBV15 CATSRDLGSGGLVYGYTF TGTGCCACCAGCAGAGATCTGGGGTCCGGGGGGCTGGTTTATGGCTACACCTTC
. TRBJ1-1 13 large TRBV30 CACREYSNTEAFF TGTGCCTGCAGGGAATACTCGAACACTGAAGCTTTCTTT
. TRBJ2-3 14 . TRBV7-9 CASSADSSTDTQYF TGTGCCAGCAGCGCGGACTCTAGCACAGATACGCAGTATTTT
TRBD2 TRBJ2-2 19 . TRBV11-3 CASSSYGLAGEGNSGELFF TGTGCCAGCAGCTCTTACGGACTAGCGGGAGAGGGGAACAGCGGGGAGCTGTTTTTT
. TRBJ2-7 15 . TRBV9 CASSVDGRGSYEQYF TGTGCCAGCAGCGTAGACGGCAGGGGATCCTACGAGCAGTACTTC
. TRBJ1-2 13 once TRBV5-5 CASSLQRIYGYTF TGTGCCAGCAGCCTACAGCGAATCTATGGCTACACCTTC
. TRBJ1-4 13 . TRBV28 CASWGSTNEKLFF TGTGCCAGCTGGGGTTCAACTAATGAAAAACTGTTTTTT
. TRBJ2-7 13 . TRBV27 CASSLSPGNEQYF TGTGCCAGCAGTTTAAGTCCTGGTAACGAGCAGTACTTC